The T cell receptor (beta chain) under discussion was sequenced for a study of blood T cells in healthy people across ages. The CDR3 loop spans 14 amino acids. Per germline, CDR1 DFQATT and CDR2 SNEGSKA (reference sequence). The V gene end was trimmed by 5 bases and the J gene end by 8 bases; junction bases not matched to a gene: 7. As for this clonotype: Its antigen is undetermined.

Individuals who donated were healthy Caucasians from Russia aged roughly 6 to 90. Using a J-beta primer mix together with a sample-barcoded 5' primer, a second PCR was run for roughly 6 to 12 cycles. TCRdb reprocessed the 5' RACE reads via MiXCR and lists one record per CDR3 protein. This table has 1.6 million or so distinct CDR3 sequences, approximately 32% appearing once. The study's findings and limits: When set beside aged donors, long-lived donors presented more naive CD4+ cells and higher diversity. With age, beta diversity per million T cells declined roughly linearly, significantly by approximately 41.

This clonotype was obtained from a woman aged 30 to 39 in good health. The specimen sequenced was blood. The chain recombines TRBV20-1 with TRBJ1-5; TRBD1 aligns across 12 bases. The CDR3: CSAPGQGAGKPQHF. CDR3 in DNA: TGCAGTGCTCCGGGACAGGGGGCTGGAAAGCCCCAGCATTTT.